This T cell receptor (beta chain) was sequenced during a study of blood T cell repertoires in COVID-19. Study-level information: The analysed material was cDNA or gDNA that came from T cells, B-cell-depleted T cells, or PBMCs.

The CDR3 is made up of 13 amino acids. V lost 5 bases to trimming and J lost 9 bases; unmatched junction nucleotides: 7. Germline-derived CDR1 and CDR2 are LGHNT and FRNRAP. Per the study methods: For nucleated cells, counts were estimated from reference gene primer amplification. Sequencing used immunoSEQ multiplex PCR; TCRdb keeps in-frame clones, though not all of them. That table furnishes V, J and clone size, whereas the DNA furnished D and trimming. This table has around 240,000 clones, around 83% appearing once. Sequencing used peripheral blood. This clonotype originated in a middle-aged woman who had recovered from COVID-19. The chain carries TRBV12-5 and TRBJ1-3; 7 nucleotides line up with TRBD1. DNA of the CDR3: TGTGCTAGTGGTACTGGGGACAGATCCACCATATATTTT. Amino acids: CASGTGDRSTIYF.